This note documents a single T cell receptor beta chain sequence. Its antigen is still unknown. CDR3 size: 15 residues. Germline CDR1 and CDR2: SGHRS and YFSETQ. Unmatched junction bases numbered 3, after V lost 4 bases and J lost 0 bases. This entry is derived from a study of cytomegalovirus exposure and HLA in healthy donors. Study-level findings and limits: In vitro testing confirmed three CMV-associated chains as specific for CMV antigens. Most TCR sequences proved rare, with some public TCRs found in many donors. Reports credit the classifier with highly specific, highly sensitive diagnosis of cytomegalovirus status. The study flagged around 160 TCR beta chains as cytomegalovirus-associated.

The assay was immunoSEQ multiplex PCR, and TCRdb's table has in-frame clones only and misses some. Of about 120,000 clones listed, approximately 88% were seen once; the top ten hold 1.5% to 2.5%. The rearrangement links TRBV5-1 to TRBJ2-3; 9 bases agree with TRBD2. This clonotype was sampled from a woman in her late teens or twenties in good health and CMV-seronegative. The specimen sequenced was PBMCs. CDR3 amino acids: CASSTGLASTDTQYF. DNA for the CDR3: TGCGCCAGCAGCACCGGACTAGCGAGCACAGATACGCAGTATTTT.